These 18 T cell receptor beta chains came from one sample sequenced in a study of cytomegalovirus exposure and HLA in healthy donors. Use of 60 Vbeta and 13 Jbeta primers characterized the PCR. TCRdb's copy holds only in-frame clones and misses some; the assay was immunoSEQ multiplex PCR. The data contain some 120,000 clones, 17% of them singletons. Sequenced sample: PBMCs. These TCRs come from a female donor in good health and CMV-seropositive.

J is TRBJ2-1 and V is TRBV7-9; a possible D gene is TRBD2 (5 bases). V lost 3 bases and J 4 bases, leaving 13 bases between the germline ends. Germline CDR1 reads SEHNR; CDR2 reads FQNEAQ (reference sequence). The length of the CDR3 is 15 residues. The CDR3 protein is CASSLSSSYYNEQFF. The CDR3 region has the DNA TGTGCCAGCAGCTTGTCTAGCTCCTATTACAATGAGCAGTTCTTC.

The V and J genes are TRBV15 and TRBJ1-5; perhaps TRBD1 as D (6 bases). Trimming took 5 bases from V and 4 from J, leaving 18 bases between them. The CDR3 is 16 residues long. Germline CDR1 reads LNHNV; CDR2 reads YYDKDF (reference sequence). This CDR3 is CATSRGGRESNQPQHF. The CDR3 nucleotides are TGTGCCACCAGCCGCGGGGGCAGGGAGAGTAATCAGCCCCAGCATTTT.

Ten or more counts support this clone. The chain links TRBV27 to TRBJ2-2, with 9 bases aligning to TRBD1. Germline CDR1 is MNHEY and CDR2 is SMNVEV (reference sequence). The CDR3 contains 17 residues. The V gene end was trimmed by 7 bases and the J gene end by 4 bases; junction bases not matched to a gene: 13. In nucleotides, the CDR3 is TGTGCCAGCACACGAACAACCGGGACAGGGTTCACCGGGGAGCTGTTTTTT. It codes for CASTRTTGTGFTGELFF.

This clone appeared a single time. The rearrangement joins TRBV28 to TRBJ2-3, with D possibly matching TRBD2 (6 bases). Trimming took off 5 bases at V and 4 bases at J, with 22 bases between the two ends. Looked up from germline, CDR1 is MDHEN and CDR2 is SYDVKM. This CDR3 region has 17 residues. CDR3 in amino acids: CASSPGGASVISDTQYF. CDR3 bases: TGTGCCAGCAGTCCAGGAGGGGCTAGCGTGATATCAGATACGCAGTATTTT.

This clone was seen a handful of times. This sequence joins TRBV4-1 and TRBJ1-6; tentative D call: TRBD1 (5 bases). CDR1 is MGHRA and CDR2 is YSYEKL in the germline V gene. The V end was cut by 1 base, the J end by 9 bases, with 13 bases between. The CDR3 runs 15 residues. CDR3 amino acids: CASSQGVREVSPLHF. The CDR3, as DNA: TGCGCCAGCAGCCAAGGAGTCAGGGAGGTTTCACCCCTCCACTTT.

The V call is TRBV2, the J call TRBJ2-3; D possibly corresponds to TRBD2 (6 bases). Trimming took off 5 bases at V and 10 bases at J, with 16 bases between the two ends. CDR1 and CDR2 (germline): SNHLY, FYNNEI. The length of the CDR3 is 13 residues. CDR3 amino acids: CASSLGWEVPQYF. CDR3 nucleotide sequence: TGTGCCAGCAGTTTGGGGTGGGAGGTCCCGCAGTATTTT.

This clone occurred once. The genes are TRBV9 and TRBJ1-2; a possible D gene is TRBD1 (5 bases). The germline V gene encodes CDR1 SGDLS and CDR2 YYNGEE. The CDR3 has 15 amino acids. Trimming cost V 0 bases and J 3 bases, with 12 bases left between them. The CDR3 nucleotides read TGTGCCAGCAGCGTAGGGGCCAGGGAAGACTATGGCTACACCTTC. It yields the protein CASSVGAREDYGYTF.

Only a few counts were recorded for this clone. The chain is built from TRBV29-1 and TRBJ2-7, with 9 bases fitting TRBD1. The CDR3 runs 15 residues. Trimming cost V 7 bases and J 4 bases; bases outside gene matches: 14. The germline gives CDR1 SQVTM, CDR2 ANQGSEA. CDR3 DNA: TGCAGCGCAACGGGGGTTGGGACAGGGTCGTACGAGCAGTACTTC. It specifies CSATGVGTGSYEQYF.

The V gene is TRBV10-2, the J gene TRBJ1-2; D is undetermined. V dropped 0 bases and J dropped 4 bases, with 15 bases sitting between them. Germline V gene sequence: CDR1 WSHSY, CDR2 SAAADI. The length of the CDR3 is 16 residues. The CDR3 nucleotides are TGCGCCAGCAGTGAGTCGGCCGGGTCATTTCTCTATGGCTACACCTTC. This codes for CASSESAGSFLYGYTF.

The genes are TRBV5-1 and TRBJ2-2; D is perhaps TRBD1 (5 bases). The CDR3 has 16 amino acids. Trimming left V 4 bases short and J 5 bases short, with 18 bases between. Germline CDR1 and CDR2: SGHRS and YFSETQ. The CDR3 nucleotides read TGCGCCAGCAGCCCGAATAAGTGGCAGGGAACCGGGGAGCTGTTTTTT. This translates into CASSPNKWQGTGELFF.

The V gene is TRBV2, the J gene TRBJ2-1; 13 nucleotides match TRBD2. V dropped 4 bases and J dropped 8; count of bases not matched to a gene: 2. Germline V lookup: CDR1 SNHLY, CDR2 FYNNEI. This CDR3 has 14 residues. This CDR3 is CASSGLAGGDEQFF. The CDR3 coding sequence is TGTGCCAGCAGTGGACTAGCGGGAGGAGATGAGCAGTTCTTC. Drawing the rest from reference TRBV2 and TRBJ2-1, the complete variable domain is EPEVTQTPSHQVTQMGQEVILRCVPISNHLYFYWYRQILGQKVEFLVSFYNNEISEKSEIFDDQFSVERPDGSNFTLKIRSTKLEDSAMYFCASSGLAGGDEQFFGPGTRLTVL.

J is TRBJ2-7 and V is TRBV28; perhaps TRBD1 as D (5 bases). The CDR3 has 11 amino acids. The germline gives CDR1 MDHEN, CDR2 SYDVKM. V was cut by 6 bases and J by 3 bases, with 6 bases left in between. The CDR3 DNA sequence: TGTGCCAGCAGGGACATCTACGAGCAGTACTTC. Translated: CASRDIYEQYF.

The rearrangement links TRBV7-2 to TRBJ1-6; D remains unclear. This CDR3 has 14 residues. V lost 4 bases, J lost 7 bases, and 11 bases lay in between. CDR1 SGHTA and CDR2 FQGNSA come from the germline V gene. The CDR3 loop is CASSYLSGNSPLHF. The CDR3 nucleotides read TGTGCCAGCAGCTATCTGTCGGGGAATTCACCCCTCCACTTT.

About this clone itself: Compared with germline, one end of the junction differs, possibly owing to a read error. The chain employs TRBV6-1 and TRBJ2-4, with D perhaps matching TRBD1 (6 bases). Germline lookup yields CDR1 MNHNS and CDR2 SASEGT. This CDR3 has 12 residues. The CDR3 reads CASSEGRTAPNF. The CDR3 nucleotides read TGTGCCAGCAGTGAAGGCAGGACAGCCCCGAACTTC.

The chain employs TRBV9 and TRBJ1-2; 9 positions match TRBD1. The CDR3 has 14 residues. Germline-derived CDR1 and CDR2 are SGDLS and YYNGEE. Losses at the gene ends were 0 bases for V and 7 bases for J; bases not matched to a gene: 4. The CDR3 region is CASSVGDRVAGYTF. CDR3 in DNA: TGTGCCAGCAGCGTAGGGGACAGGGTCGCTGGCTACACCTTC.

This clone appeared a few times. The rearrangement joins TRBV19 to TRBJ1-5; no clear D. Trimming left V 3 bases short and J 6 bases short, with 9 bases between. Per the germline V gene, CDR1 is LNHDA and CDR2 is SQIVND (reference sequence). CDR3 length equals 13 residues. The CDR3 DNA reads as TGTGCCAGTAGTATCGGGTTCGGTCAGCCCCAGCATTTT. It translates to CASSIGFGQPQHF.

The CDR3 is CASSPRLLTYEQYF. The CDR3 region has the DNA TGCGCCAGCAGCCCCCGACTTCTAACCTACGAGCAGTACTTC. The gene calls are TRBV4-3 and TRBJ2-7; D ambiguous. The ends were cut back, 4 bases at V and 2 bases at J, with 12 bases in the middle. CDR1 and CDR2 from the germline V gene are LGHNA and YSLEER. The CDR3 spans 14 residues.

J is TRBJ1-5 and V is TRBV6-1; D perhaps matches TRBD1 (5 bases). V lost 5 bases to trimming and J lost 4 bases, with 12 bases between them. This CDR3 is built from 14 residues. Germline CDR1 and CDR2: MNHNS and SASEGT. DNA of the CDR3: TGTGCCAGCAGTTCAAAAAGGGGTAATCAGCCCCAGCATTTT. It encodes CASSSKRGNQPQHF.